This entry describes one T cell receptor beta chain. What it binds is not known. PCR amplification relied on 60 Vbeta primers (plus 13 Jbeta primers). The protocol was immunoSEQ multiplex PCR, while the TCRdb copy is restricted to in-frame clones and leaves out a portion. This sample contains about 170,000 clones. This record comes from a study of cytomegalovirus exposure and HLA in healthy donors. The study sampled nominally healthy donors, though unrecorded immune exposures were likely. This CDR3 comprises 16 residues. Per the germline V gene, CDR1 is LNHNV and CDR2 is YYDKDF (reference sequence). After removal of 3 bases from V and 2 bases from J, the junction contained 7 bases not matched to a gene. Points from the study as a whole: A classifier reportedly called cytomegalovirus status with high sensitivity and specificity. HLA-A and HLA-B allele assignments for most subjects were reportedly predicted accurately using TCR beta sequences.

The V gene is TRBV15, the J gene TRBJ1-5; 7 bases are a match to TRBD1. The source material was PBMCs. The origin of this receptor is a woman younger than 35 in good health and CMV-seropositive. The CDR3 protein is CATSRGDRVRNQPQHF. CDR3 DNA sequence: TGTGCCACCAGCAGGGGAGACAGGGTTCGCAATCAGCCCCAGCATTTT.